The subject of this entry is one T cell receptor (beta chain). Its specificity is unknown. The CDR3 is 15 residues long. V was pared by 5 bases and J by 1 base, with 14 bases between. CDR1 and CDR2 (germline): SGHRS, YFSETQ. The sample originates from a study of shared clonotypes between healthy human individuals. Study-wide results and caveats: The study found lower generation probabilities in non-shared clonotypes than in those shared by all four donors.

Repertoires were generated with immunoSEQ multiplex PCR, while TCRdb's copy carries only in-frame clones and drops some. The sample shows roughly 2.1 million clones, roughly 91% of them seen only once. Terminally differentiated effector memory CD45RA+ cells were excluded by CCR7 positive selection of CD45RO-negative cells. Sequenced sample: naive CD8+ T cells from PBMCs. The sequence was collected from a man younger than 30 in good health. Some clones in this sample may be carry-over from other donors' samples. The rearrangement joins TRBV5-1 to TRBJ2-3, with a weak D call TRBD2 (5 bases). Here the CDR3 DNA reads TGCGCCAGCAGTCAGGAGGCTAGGGGCACAGATACGCAGTATTTT. Protein: CASSQEARGTDTQYF.